This T cell receptor (beta chain) originates from a study of beta chain bispecific antibodies for T cell cancers. Study as a whole: Surface TRBV12 (TRBV12-3) was on Jurkat, TRBV5-5 on HPB-ALL.

This clonotype was observed at least ten times. Its specificity is unknown. Germline lookup yields CDR1 MNHEY and CDR2 SMNVEV (reference sequence). V was shortened by 3 bases and J by 1 base, with 7 bases between the two germline ends. The CDR3 runs to 13 residues. Either OKT3 anti-CD3 antibody or CD3/CD28 beads expanded T cells from blood mononuclear cells over about three days. Unique molecular identifier barcodes measured each clonotype's abundance. TCRdb reprocessed the 5' RACE reads via MiXCR and lists one record per CDR3 protein. The sample holds 8,000 to 9,000 distinct CDR3 sequences, about 2% seen once. The study, taken as a whole, reports: In these mixed samples, most targeted TRBV reads derived from the leukemia cell line.

This sequence originates from a human donor in good health. Some clones in this sample may be carry-over from other donors' samples. The source material was T cells from a healthy donor cultured with Jurkat leukemia cells, sampled from a culture containing an anti-CD19 bispecific antibody. V gene TRBV27 combines with J gene TRBJ2-7; D not certain. CDR3 coding DNA: TGTGCCAGCAGTTTCAGCAGTTCCTACGAGCAGTACTTC. It codes for CASSFSSSYEQYF.